This passage covers 32 T cell receptor beta chains from one sample sequenced in a study of T cell responses to AZD1222 COVID-19 vaccine. Profiled with immunoSEQ multiplex PCR; TCRdb holds only in-frame clones, not every one. The sample shows about 91,000 clones, 70% to 90% of them seen only once. The starting material was peripheral blood, obtained on day 0 of AZD1222 vaccination. The source of these receptors is an adult in good health.

The chain couples TRBV9 to TRBJ1-1, with D possibly matching TRBD1 (5 bases). The CDR3 sequence is 13 residues long. V lost 3 bases and J 3 bases, leaving 9 bases between the germline ends. Germline lookup yields CDR1 SGDLS and CDR2 YYNGEE. CDR3 coding DNA: TGTGCCAGCAGCGCGAGGGGTCACACTGAAGCTTTCTTT. Translated, it gives CASSARGHTEAFF.

V is TRBV21-1 and J is TRBJ1-1. TRBV21-1 is shown as a pseudogene. CDR3 size: 15 residues. CDR3 coding DNA: TGTGCCAGCAGCAAAGTAACTATATCGCACACTGAAGCTTTCTTT. Protein: CASSKVTISHTEAFF.

The sample holds a few counts of this clone. The V and J genes are TRBV5-1 and TRBJ1-2; TRBD1 is a possible D gene (5 bases). The CDR3 length is 12 residues. V lost 0 bases and J lost 7, with 7 bases in between. In germline, CDR1 is SGHRS, CDR2 YFSETQ. The CDR3 DNA sequence: TGCGCCAGCAGCTTGGTCGGGGGTGGCTACACCTTC. Translation: CASSLVGGGYTF.

The chain employs TRBV5-1 and TRBJ1-6; 9 bases line up with TRBD1. Trimming removed 4 bases from V and 8 bases from J; junction bases left unmatched: 7. In germline, CDR1 is SGHRS, CDR2 YFSETQ. The CDR3 consists of 15 residues. This CDR3 is CASSPLGQGHSPLHF. In nucleotides, the CDR3 is TGCGCCAGCAGCCCCCTGGGACAGGGTCATTCACCCCTCCACTTT. Full variable domain (remainder filled in from reference TRBV5-1 and TRBJ1-6): KAGVTQTPRYLIKTRGQQVTLSCSPISGHRSVSWYQQTPGQGLQFLFEYFSETQRNKGNFPGRFSGRQFSNSRSEMNVSTLELGDSALYLCASSPLGQGHSPLHFGNGTRLTVT.

This clone was seen a few times. V and J are TRBV7-8 and TRBJ2-3; D is perhaps TRBD2 (6 bases). Trimming left V 3 bases short and J 4 bases short, with 11 bases between. This CDR3 comprises 14 residues. The germline CDR1 and CDR2 sequences are SGHVS and FQNEAQ. As DNA, the CDR3 is TGTGCCAGCAGCTTGCGGGATCGGGCAGATACGCAGTATTTT. Translated, it gives CASSLRDRADTQYF.

This chain connects TRBV10-2 to TRBJ2-5, with D perhaps matching TRBD1 (5 bases). The CDR3 runs 14 residues. With 10 bases removed from V and 1 base from J, the gap between germline ends came to 16 bases. Looked up from germline, CDR1 is WSHSY and CDR2 is SAAADI. CDR3 nucleotides: TGCGCCACCCGGCTTGGGGCATTCCAAGAGACCCAGTACTTC. This translates into CATRLGAFQETQYF.

The chain combines TRBV5-4 with TRBJ1-1, with D possibly TRBD1 on 5 matching bases. The length of the CDR3 is 15 residues. Trimming stripped 4 bases from V and 3 bases from J, with 16 bases between. The V gene's germline CDR1 is SGHNT and CDR2 YYREEE (reference sequence). The CDR3 protein is CASSPRVGTHTEAFF. CDR3 sequence (DNA): TGTGCCAGCAGCCCCCGGGTAGGGACTCACACTGAAGCTTTCTTT. Supplemented by reference TRBV5-4 and TRBJ1-1, the full variable domain reads ETGVTQSPTHLIKTRGQQVTLRCSSQSGHNTVSWYQQALGQGPQFIFQYYREEENGRGNFPPRFSGLQFPNYSSELNVNALELDDSALYLCASSPRVGTHTEAFFGQGTRLTVV.

The chain employs TRBV19 and TRBJ2-2; TRBD1 matches 10 bases. The CDR3 covers 18 residues. Germline V gene sequence: CDR1 LNHDA, CDR2 SQIVND (reference sequence). Germline trimming cut 4 bases from V and 5 bases from J; bases unmatched to any gene: 13. The CDR3 sequence: CASSRGTGAMVLTGELFF. The CDR3 coding sequence is TGTGCCAGTAGTAGGGGGACAGGGGCTATGGTATTAACCGGGGAGCTGTTTTTT.

This chain uses TRBV13 with TRBJ1-1; no clear D gene. V lost 5 bases and J 1 base, leaving 11 bases between the germline ends. Germline V lookup: CDR1 PRHDT, CDR2 FYEKMQ (reference sequence). The CDR3 sequence is 14 residues long. The DNA for the CDR3 is TGTGCCAGCAGCCTCGGACCGAAGAACACTGAAGCTTTCTTT. This translates into CASSLGPKNTEAFF.

This clone was found once. The chain uses TRBV10-1 and TRBJ2-2; D gene uncertain. The CDR3 runs to 13 residues. CDR1 and CDR2 (germline): WNHNN, SYGVQD (reference sequence). Trimming cost V 3 bases and J 3 bases, with 5 bases left between them. CDR3 in amino acids: CASSEGHTGELFF. For the CDR3, the DNA is TGCGCCAGCAGTGAAGGTCACACCGGGGAGCTGTTTTTT.

CDR3 in DNA: TGTGCCAGCAGCTTCGCAGGTCCCGGAAACACCATATATTTT. Residues: CASSFAGPGNTIYF. The chain has TRBV5-6 and TRBJ1-3, with unresolved D. The length of the CDR3 is 14 residues. Trimming cost V 2 bases and J 4 bases, with 10 bases left between them. Germline CDR1 SGHDT, CDR2 YYEEEE.

The V gene is TRBV19, the J gene TRBJ1-1; no firm D call. The CDR3 loop spans 16 amino acids. V shed 9 bases and J shed 1 base, with 21 bases lying between them. CDR1 is LNHDA, CDR2 SQIVND, per germline (reference sequence). The DNA of the CDR3 is TGTGCCAGACCAACTGCAGGTCGGCAGACGAACACTGAAGCTTTCTTT. It translates to CARPTAGRQTNTEAFF. Filled out from reference TRBV19 and TRBJ1-1, the complete variable domain reads DGGITQSPKYLFRKEGQNVTLSCEQNLNHDAMYWYRQDPGQGLRLIYYSQIVNDFQKGDIAEGYSVSREKKESFPLTVTSAQKNPTAFYLCARPTAGRQTNTEAFFGQGTRLTVV.

The chain joins TRBV7-8 to TRBJ2-4, with D possibly matching TRBD1 (5 bases). The CDR3 is made up of 14 amino acids. CDR1 is SGHVS and CDR2 is FQNEAQ in the germline V gene. V was pared by 5 bases and J by 7 bases, with 15 bases between. In nucleotides, the CDR3 is TGTGCCAGCAGCCCAGGACAAGGGTTTAACATTCAGTACTTC. This encodes CASSPGQGFNIQYF.

This clone was counted a single time. This chain links TRBV7-9 with TRBJ1-2; D is unresolved. Deletions cut 1 base from V and 0 bases from J, with 9 bases between. Germline V gives CDR1 SEHNR, CDR2 FQNEAQ (reference sequence). CDR3 length equals 15 residues. For the CDR3, the DNA is TGTGCCAGCAGCTTAGACCAGGAAACTAACTATGGCTACACCTTC. Translating gives CASSLDQETNYGYTF. The full variable domain, completed using reference TRBV7-9 and TRBJ1-2, is DTGVSQNPRHKITKRGQNVTFRCDPISEHNRLYWYRQTLGQGPEFLTYFQNEAQLEKSRLLSDRFSAERPKGSFSTLEIQRTEQGDSAMYLCASSLDQETNYGYTFGSGTRLTVV.

The V call is TRBV29-1, the J call TRBJ1-2, with D possibly TRBD1 on 5 matching bases. This CDR3 region has 12 residues. The V and J ends lost 5 bases and 4 bases respectively, with 11 bases between them. Germline assignment: CDR1 SQVTM and CDR2 ANQGSEA. CDR3 sequence reads: CSVLGPSYGYTF. CDR3 bases: TGCAGCGTTTTGGGACCGTCCTATGGCTACACCTTC.

This chain joins TRBV10-3 and TRBJ2-3; D gene uncertain. V lost 3 bases and J lost 5, with 9 bases in between. The CDR3 covers 13 residues. CDR1 and CDR2 from the germline V gene are ENHRY and SYGVKD. The CDR3 sequence is CAISDYSGDTQYF. In nucleotides, the CDR3 is TGTGCCATCAGTGATTACTCTGGAGATACGCAGTATTTT.

This chain joins TRBV12-3 or TRBV12-4 and TRBJ1-1, with a weak D call TRBD1 (5 bases). V was trimmed by 6 bases and J by 4 bases, leaving 12 bases between them. The CDR3 extends over 13 amino acids. The CDR3 sequence: CASSHRGTTEAFF. The CDR3 DNA is TGTGCCAGCAGCCACAGAGGGACCACTGAAGCTTTCTTT.

The chain uses TRBV4-2 and TRBJ1-2; tentatively, D is TRBD1 (5 bases). V shed 0 bases and J shed 5 bases, with 13 bases lying between them. Germline lookup yields CDR1 LGHNA and CDR2 YNFKEQ. The CDR3 is 15 residues long. Here the CDR3 DNA reads TGTGCCAGCAGCCAAGATAACAGGCCTGCGTATGGCTACACCTTC. Encoded protein: CASSQDNRPAYGYTF.

The V and J genes are TRBV18 and TRBJ1-1, with D possibly TRBD1 on 5 matching bases. V shed 1 base and J shed 3 bases, with 9 bases lying between them. This CDR3 is 14 amino acids long. CDR1 is KGHSH and CDR2 is LQKENI in the germline V gene. The CDR3 DNA follows: TGTGCCAGCTCACCACAGAGAGGGGACACTGAAGCTTTCTTT. Its translation: CASSPQRGDTEAFF.

This clone was counted a single time. The chain carries TRBV2 and TRBJ2-7, with unresolved D. Trimming took off 6 bases at V and 5 bases at J, with 20 bases between the two ends. CDR3 length: 15 residues. The germline gives CDR1 SNHLY, CDR2 FYNNEI. CDR3 in amino acids: CASSFRAPNSDEQYF. The CDR3 coding sequence is TGTGCCAGCAGCTTCCGGGCCCCTAATTCCGACGAGCAGTACTTC.

The CDR3 region is CASSLVNRSISNYGYTF. CDR3 nucleotide sequence: TGTGCCAGCAGCCTAGTAAACAGGAGTATCTCTAACTATGGCTACACCTTC. This chain uses TRBV7-9 with TRBJ1-2; tentative D call: TRBD1 (5 bases). Germline CDR1 reads SEHNR; CDR2 reads FQNEAQ (reference sequence). With 5 bases removed from V and 0 bases from J, the gap between germline ends came to 19 bases. CDR3 size: 17 residues.

The chain is built from TRBV5-6 and TRBJ2-1; perhaps TRBD2 as D (5 bases). The length of the CDR3 is 13 residues. Trimming took 5 bases from V and 14 from J, leaving 20 bases between them. Germline CDR1 SGHDT, CDR2 YYEEEE. CDR3 residues: CASRYRTSAGEFF. The CDR3 DNA follows: TGTGCCAGCAGGTATCGGACTTCCGCGGGCGAGTTCTTC. The full variable domain, in which reference TRBV5-6 and TRBJ2-1 provide the parts outside the CDR3, is DAGVTQSPTHLIKTRGQQVTLRCSPKSGHDTVSWYQQALGQGPQFIFQYYEEEERQRGNFPDRFSGHQFPNYSSELNVNALLLGDSALYLCASRYRTSAGEFFGPGTRLTVL.

This clone was detected only once. The rearrangement links TRBV2 to TRBJ2-1, with TRBD2 as a possible D gene (6 bases). Trimming took 7 bases from V and 5 from J, leaving 15 bases between them. The CDR3 length is 14 residues. Germline CDR1 reads SNHLY; CDR2 reads FYNNEI. The CDR3 sequence is CASTPDYVNNEQFF. The CDR3 nucleotides are TGTGCCAGCACCCCGGACTATGTGAACAATGAGCAGTTCTTC.

The chain links TRBV10-1 to TRBJ2-1; D may be TRBD2 (5 bases). The V gene lost 7 bases and the J gene lost 8 bases, with 21 bases spanning the gap. This CDR3 region has 15 residues. Germline V lookup: CDR1 WNHNN, CDR2 SYGVQD (reference sequence). The DNA of the CDR3 is TGCGCCAGCAATGGAGGCAGGTCTCTCAGATATGAGCAGTTCTTC. This translates into CASNGGRSLRYEQFF.

This clone was detected only once. V gene TRBV27 combines with J gene TRBJ1-2; D may be TRBD1 (6 bases). The CDR3 contains 13 residues. The V end was cut by 5 bases, the J end by 6 bases, with 13 bases between. The germline gives CDR1 MNHEY, CDR2 SMNVEV (reference sequence). The CDR3 spells CASSTGGSNGYTF. CDR3 coding DNA: TGTGCCAGCAGTACCGGGGGCTCGAATGGCTACACCTTC.

The CDR3 nucleotides read TGTGCCAGCAGTGATGGTCTGCTCACTGAAGCTTTCTTT. Encoded protein: CASSDGLLTEAFF. The V gene is TRBV6-1, the J gene TRBJ1-1; no clear D gene. V gave up 3 bases and J gave up 4 bases, with 9 bases separating them. The CDR3 extends over 13 amino acids. The V gene's germline CDR1 is MNHNS and CDR2 SASEGT.

The chain recombines TRBV7-2 with TRBJ2-3, with D tentatively TRBD1 or TRBD2 (6 bases each). With 2 bases removed from V and 2 bases from J, the gap between germline ends came to 11 bases. The CDR3 covers 15 residues. Germline loops: CDR1 SGHTA, CDR2 FQGNSA. The CDR3 loop is CASSLIGGHTDTQYF. In DNA form, the CDR3 reads TGTGCCAGCAGCTTAATCGGGGGACACACAGATACGCAGTATTTT.

This clone appeared once. The chain links TRBV6-6 to TRBJ1-1; D unresolved. CDR3 length: 15 amino acids. CDR1 and CDR2 from the germline V gene are MNHNY and SVGAGI (reference sequence). Trimming removed 4 bases from V and 3 bases from J, with 15 bases in between. CDR3 amino acids: CASSSPRAGDTEAFF. As DNA, the CDR3 is TGTGCCAGCAGTTCCCCAAGGGCAGGAGACACTGAAGCTTTCTTT.

The chain joins TRBV4-3 to TRBJ2-1; 8 bases map to TRBD1. The CDR3 extends over 17 amino acids. V was clipped by 4 bases and J by 4 bases; unmatched bases: 12. Germline V gene lookup returns CDR1 LGHNA and CDR2 YSLEER. The CDR3 protein is CASSPTWGDRFYNEQFF. DNA for the CDR3: TGCGCCAGCAGCCCTACATGGGGGGACAGGTTTTACAATGAGCAGTTCTTC.

The V and J genes are TRBV14 and TRBJ2-3, with 9 bases identical to TRBD2. Trimming removed 4 bases from V and 6 bases from J; junction bases left unmatched: 5. The CDR3 extends over 14 amino acids. Germline-derived CDR1 and CDR2 are SGHDN and FVKESK. CDR3 in DNA: TGTGCCAGCAGCCCGCTAGCGGGGACGGATACGCAGTATTTT. Translation gives CASSPLAGTDTQYF.

The V gene is TRBV18, the J gene TRBJ1-4; tentatively, D is TRBD1 (5 bases). CDR1 and CDR2 (germline): KGHSH, LQKENI. The CDR3 has 14 amino acids. Trimming shortened V by 3 bases and J by 8 bases, and 13 bases separated the two germline ends. The CDR3 DNA sequence: TGTGCCAGCTCACCCGGGGGAGGGTCCGAAAAACTGTTTTTT. Its translation is CASSPGGGSEKLFF.

In this sample, this clone turned up once. J is TRBJ1-4 and V is TRBV29-1, with D maybe TRBD1 (5 bases). Germline V CDR1 and CDR2: SQVTM, ANQGSEA. This CDR3 is 12 amino acids long. Trimming pared 5 bases from V and 10 bases from J, leaving 14 bases between. CDR3 in amino acids: CSVRSSGGKLFF. The DNA for the CDR3 is TGCAGCGTTCGTTCCTCGGGGGGAAAACTGTTTTTT.